The 14 T cell receptor beta chains reported below all come from one sample, sequenced in a study of chemoradiotherapy in HPV16-positive cancers. Repertoires were generated with immunoSEQ multiplex PCR, while TCRdb's copy carries only in-frame clones and drops some. The table shows 8,100 or so clones, with about 74% occurring only once. The sample in question was tumor tissue, obtained from a patient who underwent chemoradiotherapy. The receptors originated from a human donor with HPV-associated anogenital cancer.

This chain joins TRBV9 and TRBJ2-1; D may be TRBD2 (7 bases). This CDR3 is built from 15 residues. V dropped 0 bases and J dropped 7 bases, with 14 bases sitting between them. In germline, CDR1 is SGDLS, CDR2 YYNGEE. The CDR3 here is CASSVGGGDRNEQFF. The CDR3 DNA reads as TGTGCCAGCAGCGTAGGGGGGGGCGATAGGAATGAGCAGTTCTTC.

This clone is labeled as large. The J gene is TRBJ2-2, the V gene TRBV6-1, with no clear D. Trimming shortened V by 1 base and J by 5 bases, and 8 bases separated the two germline ends. There are 14 residues in the CDR3. Germline V gives CDR1 MNHNS, CDR2 SASEGT. CDR3 region: CASSEGAATGELFF. The CDR3 bases are TGTGCCAGCAGTGAAGGGGCTGCAACCGGGGAGCTGTTTTTT.

The genes are TRBV30 and TRBJ2-2, with TRBD2 as a possible D gene (7 bases). With 0 bases removed from V and 3 bases from J, the gap between germline ends came to 8 bases. The CDR3 has 14 amino acids. Germline CDR1 GTSNPN, CDR2 SVGIG (reference sequence). Here the CDR3 reads CAWSVGGHTGELFF. The CDR3 nucleotides read TGTGCCTGGAGTGTGGGGGGGCACACCGGGGAGCTGTTTTTT.

J is TRBJ2-3 and V is TRBV27; TRBD1 or TRBD2 may be the D gene (5 bases each). The germline V gene has CDR1 MNHEY and CDR2 SMNVEV (reference sequence). The V end lost 6 bases, the J end lost 1 base, and 11 bases lay between the germline ends. The CDR3 has 14 amino acids. CDR3 residues: CASSKRGGTDTQYF. CDR3 nucleotide sequence: TGTGCCAGCAGCAAGAGGGGTGGCACAGATACGCAGTATTTT.

This sequence joins TRBV5-5 and TRBJ1-2, with 9 bases that match TRBD1. The germline gives CDR1 SGHKS, CDR2 YYEKEE (reference sequence). V lost 0 bases, J lost 2 bases, and 11 bases stayed unmatched. The length of the CDR3 is 18 residues. CDR3 DNA: TGTGCCAGCAGCTTGGAAGTACCGGGACAGGGAACGAACTATGGCTACACCTTC. It codes for CASSLEVPGQGTNYGYTF. Full variable domain (remainder filled in from reference TRBV5-5 and TRBJ1-2): DAGVTQSPTHLIKTRGQQVTLRCSPISGHKSVSWYQQVLGQGPQFIFQYYEKEERGRGNFPDRFSARQFPNYSSELNVNALLLGDSALYLCASSLEVPGQGTNYGYTFGSGTRLTVV.

This clone came up once. This rearrangement joins TRBV2 to TRBJ1-5; D may be TRBD1 (5 bases). Germline V gene data show CDR1 as SNHLY and CDR2 as FYNNEI. The CDR3 has 19 residues. V was trimmed by 4 bases and J by 1 base, leaving 23 bases between them. The CDR3 sequence: CASSGPRSRRDRSNQPQHF. The CDR3 bases are TGTGCCAGCAGTGGTCCAAGATCCAGGAGGGACCGGAGCAATCAGCCCCAGCATTTT.

The chain uses TRBV27 and TRBJ2-5; D remains unclear. Germline CDR1 is MNHEY and CDR2 is SMNVEV (reference sequence). CDR3 length: 12 residues. Trimming cost V 8 bases and J 0 bases, with 7 bases left between them. CDR3 sequence: CASWEHQETQYF. CDR3 nucleotides: TGTGCCAGCTGGGAACACCAAGAGACCCAGTACTTC.

The chain employs TRBV27 and TRBJ2-5, with D unresolved. Germline assignment: CDR1 MNHEY and CDR2 SMNVEV (reference sequence). The CDR3 has 12 amino acids. V dropped 6 bases and J dropped 5 bases, with 10 bases sitting between them. CDR3 sequence reads: CASSRLGETQYF. CDR3 nucleotide sequence: TGTGCCAGCAGCCGGCTCGGGGAGACCCAGTACTTC.

This clone appeared a single time. The V and J genes are TRBV6-5 and TRBJ1-2; no clear D. The V end was cut by 5 bases, the J end by 4 bases, with 17 bases between. Looked up from germline, CDR1 is MNHEY and CDR2 is SVGAGI. This CDR3 contains 15 residues. The CDR3 region has the DNA TGTGCCAGCAGTCCATTCGCCGGGAAACTCTATGGCTACACCTTC. This encodes CASSPFAGKLYGYTF.

In this sample, this clone turned up a few times. V gene TRBV6-5 combines with J gene TRBJ1-5, with unresolved D. The CDR3 loop spans 15 amino acids. CDR1 is MNHEY and CDR2 is SVGAGI in the germline V gene. V shed 0 bases and J shed 1 base, with 7 bases lying between them. The CDR3, as DNA: TGTGCCAGCAGTTACTCGAGGGAGAGCAATCAGCCCCAGCATTTT. Translated: CASSYSRESNQPQHF.

V usage is TRBV11-2 and J usage is TRBJ2-7; 7 bases are a match to TRBD1. Germline V CDR1 and CDR2: SGHAT, FQNNGV. V gave up 0 bases and J gave up 0 bases; unmatched junction bases: 2. The CDR3 has 15 amino acids. CDR3 DNA: TGTGCCAGCAGCTTAGAGGGACAGAGCTCCTACGAGCAGTACTTC. This codes for CASSLEGQSSYEQYF.

The chain combines TRBV20-1 with TRBJ2-7; the D is unclear. Germline V gene sequence: CDR1 DFQATT, CDR2 SNEGSKA (reference sequence). The germline V and J ends were trimmed by 5 bases and 7 bases, with 6 bases remaining between them. The CDR3 covers 9 residues. The CDR3 here is CSAGVEQYF. CDR3 nucleotide sequence: TGCAGTGCTGGTGTAGAGCAGTACTTC.

The chain combines TRBV2 with TRBJ2-2; D is ambiguous. The CDR3 length is 14 residues. Germline loops: CDR1 SNHLY, CDR2 FYNNEI. V gave up 4 bases and J gave up 3 bases, with 9 bases separating them. CDR3 sequence (DNA): TGTGCCAGCAGTGTGCGACCGTACACCGGGGAGCTGTTTTTT. Translating gives CASSVRPYTGELFF.

V gene TRBV6-5 combines with J gene TRBJ2-2, with D possibly matching TRBD1 (5 bases). The length of the CDR3 is 14 residues. V was pared by 5 bases and J by 5 bases, with 12 bases between. In germline, CDR1 is MNHEY, CDR2 SVGAGI. The CDR3 spells CASSPPHRTGELFF. The CDR3 DNA reads as TGTGCCAGCAGTCCCCCCCACAGGACCGGGGAGCTGTTTTTT.